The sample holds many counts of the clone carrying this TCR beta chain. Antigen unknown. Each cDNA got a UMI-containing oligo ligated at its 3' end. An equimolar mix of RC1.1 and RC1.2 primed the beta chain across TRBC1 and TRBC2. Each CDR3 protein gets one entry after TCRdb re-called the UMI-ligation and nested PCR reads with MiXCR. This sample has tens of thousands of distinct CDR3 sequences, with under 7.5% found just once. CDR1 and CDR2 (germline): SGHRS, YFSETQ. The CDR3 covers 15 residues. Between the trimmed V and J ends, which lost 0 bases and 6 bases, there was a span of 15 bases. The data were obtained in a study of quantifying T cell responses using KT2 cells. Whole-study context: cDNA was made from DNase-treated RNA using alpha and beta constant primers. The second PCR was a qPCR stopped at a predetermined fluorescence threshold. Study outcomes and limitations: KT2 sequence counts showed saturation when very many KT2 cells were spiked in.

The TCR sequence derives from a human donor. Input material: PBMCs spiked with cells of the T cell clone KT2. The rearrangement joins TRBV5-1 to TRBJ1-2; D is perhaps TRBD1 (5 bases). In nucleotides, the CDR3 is TGCGCCAGCAGCTTGGATGCCAGGGTAATAGATGGCTACACCTTC. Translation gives CASSLDARVIDGYTF. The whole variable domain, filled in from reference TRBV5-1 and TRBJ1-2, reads KAGVTQTPRYLIKTRGQQVTLSCSPISGHRSVSWYQQTPGQGLQFLFEYFSETQRNKGNFPGRFSGRQFSNSRSEMNVSTLELGDSALYLCASSLDARVIDGYTFGSGTRLTVV.